The entry that follows covers one T cell receptor (beta chain) sequence. Its antigen is as yet unknown. This sample stems from a study of cytomegalovirus exposure and HLA in healthy donors. Study observations and caveats: Altogether, 160 or so TCR beta chains were recorded as cytomegalovirus-associated. In vitro, three CMV-associated chains proved specific for CMV antigens.

TCRdb keeps only in-frame clones here, not all; method: immunoSEQ multiplex PCR. The sample shows more than 95,000 clones, about 87% of them seen only once. This CDR3 comprises 13 residues. Trimming shortened V by 5 bases and J by 8 bases, and 15 bases separated the two germline ends. Germline loops: CDR1 SEHNR, CDR2 FQNEAQ (reference sequence). What was sequenced was PBMCs. This receptor was taken from a woman between 18 and 29 years old in good health and CMV-seronegative. This chain links TRBV7-9 with TRBJ1-2, with D perhaps matching TRBD1 (5 bases). The CDR3 DNA follows: TGTGCCAGCAGCGCACCAGGGATAGGGGGCTACACCTTC. Translating gives CASSAPGIGGYTF.